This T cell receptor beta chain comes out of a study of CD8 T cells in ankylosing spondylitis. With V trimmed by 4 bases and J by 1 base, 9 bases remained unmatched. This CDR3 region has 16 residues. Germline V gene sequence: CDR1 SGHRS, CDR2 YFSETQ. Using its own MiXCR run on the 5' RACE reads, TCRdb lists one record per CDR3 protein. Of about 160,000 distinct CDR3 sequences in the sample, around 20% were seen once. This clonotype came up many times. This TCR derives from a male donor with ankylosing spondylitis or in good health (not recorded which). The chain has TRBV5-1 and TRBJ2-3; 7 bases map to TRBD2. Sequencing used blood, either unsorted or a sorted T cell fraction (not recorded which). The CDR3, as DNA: TGCGCCAGCAGCGTCGACTTTGGGGGGGGCACAGATACGCAGTATTTT. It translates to CASSVDFGGGTDTQYF.